This TCR beta chain is drawn from a study of T cell responses to AZD1222 COVID-19 vaccine (dated by TCRdb to about 2021). The study in broad terms: Because spike-specific TCR depth and breadth did not differ between the two schedules, AZD1222 recipients who got a second dose at roughly 4 weeks were pooled with those who got a second dose at roughly 12 weeks. Trial participants were enrolled into age subgroups of 18-55, 56-69 and 70-plus years, which contained 148, 28 and 57 TCR-sequenced participants, respectively. TCR sequencing covered some 250 trial participants: about 210 given two doses of AZD1222 and about 26 given two doses of MenACWY control vaccine. What the research found in general, with its limitations: The 56-69-year group was small, and its depth increase did not reach significance, likely because of low power. Most participants were white British and females outnumbered males, and the authors suggested that clonal diversity may have been underestimated. Conclusions about previously exposed vaccinees were limited because only six AZD1222 recipients were SARS-CoV-2 seropositive at baseline. Vaccine-associated CD4 TCRs spanned the whole spike protein, with dominant responses in regions 160-218 and 743-854. Reportedly, close to half of the unique spike-specific TCRs recognized epitopes lying outside the regions that are mutated in the B.1.351 and B.1.1.7 variants. After two AZD1222 doses, both the breadth and the depth of spike-specific TCRs were significantly higher than at day 0 and than in MenACWY recipients. Because no day 14 peak-response samples were available, the repertoires could be characterized only after the peak T cell response.

Read against the paper, the sample's time point label means: baseline before first vaccination. The vaccinee samples were drawn from two UK trials, COV001 and COV002, one of which was a single-blind randomized controlled phase 2/3 trial testing AZD1222 (ChAdOx1 nCoV-19) in healthy adults. For TCRbeta chain sequencing, PBMC samples from trial participants were taken at day 0 and at day 28 after the second dose. CDR3 length: 14 amino acids, cysteine to phenylalanine. Only the CDR3 region is kept as DNA, spanning 42 bases read in frame from base 1. V gives up 0 bases and J gives up 6 bases, and the segment between their germline ends measures 13 bases. The germline V gene yields SGHRS for CDR1 and YFSETQ for CDR2. About this clone itself: Its antigen remains unidentified. No base quality information exists; no much larger clone differs at one position.

The CDR3 regions of human TCRbeta chains were analyzed by immunosequencing. Per the source publication's procedure: TCRs in the repertoires were matched against a reference library of SARS-CoV-2-specific TCRs that had been generated with the MIRA antigen-specificity platform. Breadth was defined as the fraction of unique TCRs that were SARS-CoV-2-associated. Depth was defined as the fraction of total T cells that were SARS-CoV-2-associated. Using the MIRA data, each spike-specific TCR was mapped to the spike region that the TCR reacts to and placed in a CD4 or CD8 class. Log10-transformed breadth and depth values were compared by one-way ANOVA with Sidak's multiple comparisons tests. Here the immuneACCESS table is served through TCRdb, limited to in-frame sequences with V and J called. Missing clones are a known gap in these copies; in checked studies unresolved V genes cover under half, and the rest lacks a known reason. V and J calls and clone size are given by that table; D and trimming were obtained from the DNA. Within this sample are 90,000 to 120,000 clones, with 89% of them counted one time only. The top ten hold under 7% of the sample.

Sequencing was performed on peripheral blood, taken on day 0 of AZD1222 vaccination. The rearrangement combines TRBV5-1 with TRBJ2-7, with a tentative D gene TRBD1 over 5 matching bases. This receptor was taken from an adult in good health. Read as DNA, the sequence is TGCGCCAGCAGCTTGGAAGGGGCCCAAGGCGAGCAGTACTTC. It encodes CASSLEGAQGEQYF.